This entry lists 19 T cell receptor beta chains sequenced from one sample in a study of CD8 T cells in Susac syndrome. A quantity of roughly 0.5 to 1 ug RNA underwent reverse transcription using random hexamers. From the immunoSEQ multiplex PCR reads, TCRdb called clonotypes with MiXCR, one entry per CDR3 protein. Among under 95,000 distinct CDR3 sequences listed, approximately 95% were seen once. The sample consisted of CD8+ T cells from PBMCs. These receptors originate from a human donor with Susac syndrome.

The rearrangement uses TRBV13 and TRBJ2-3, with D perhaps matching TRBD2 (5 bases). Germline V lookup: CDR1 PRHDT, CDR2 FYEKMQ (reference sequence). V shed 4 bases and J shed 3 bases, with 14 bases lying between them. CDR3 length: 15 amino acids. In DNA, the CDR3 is TGTGCCAGCAGCTCAAGCGGAGTGGGGACAGATACGCAGTATTTT. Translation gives CASSSSGVGTDTQYF. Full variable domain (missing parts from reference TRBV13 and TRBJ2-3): AAGVIQSPRHLIKEKRETATLKCYPIPRHDTVYWYQQGPGQDPQFLISFYEKMQSDKGSIPDRFSAQQFSDYHSELNMSSLELGDSALYFCASSSSGVGTDTQYFGPGTRLTVL.

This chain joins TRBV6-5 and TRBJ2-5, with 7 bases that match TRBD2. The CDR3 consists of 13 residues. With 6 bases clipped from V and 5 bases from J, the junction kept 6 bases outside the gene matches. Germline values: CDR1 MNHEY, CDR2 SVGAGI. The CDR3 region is CASSKAGWETQYF. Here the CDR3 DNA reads TGTGCCAGCAGCAAAGCGGGATGGGAGACCCAGTACTTC.

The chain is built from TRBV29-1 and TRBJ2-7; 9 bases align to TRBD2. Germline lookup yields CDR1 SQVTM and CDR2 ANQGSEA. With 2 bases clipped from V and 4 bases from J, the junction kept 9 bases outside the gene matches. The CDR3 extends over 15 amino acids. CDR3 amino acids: CSVEIAGEIKYEQYF. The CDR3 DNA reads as TGCAGCGTTGAAATAGCGGGAGAGATAAAGTACGAGCAGTACTTC.

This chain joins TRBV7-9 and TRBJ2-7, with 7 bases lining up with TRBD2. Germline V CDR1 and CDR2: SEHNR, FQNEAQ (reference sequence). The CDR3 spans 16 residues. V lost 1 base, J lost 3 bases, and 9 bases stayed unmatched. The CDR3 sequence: CASSLGWASGDYEQYF. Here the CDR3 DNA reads TGTGCCAGCAGCTTAGGTTGGGCTAGCGGAGACTACGAGCAGTACTTC. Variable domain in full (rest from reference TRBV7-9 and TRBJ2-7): DTGVSQNPRHKITKRGQNVTFRCDPISEHNRLYWYRQTLGQGPEFLTYFQNEAQLEKSRLLSDRFSAERPKGSFSTLEIQRTEQGDSAMYLCASSLGWASGDYEQYFGPGTRLTVT.

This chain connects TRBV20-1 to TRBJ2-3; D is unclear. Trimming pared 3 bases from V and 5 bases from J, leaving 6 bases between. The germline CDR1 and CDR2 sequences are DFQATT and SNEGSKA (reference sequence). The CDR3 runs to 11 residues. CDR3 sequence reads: CSARDQDTQYF. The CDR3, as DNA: TGCAGTGCTAGGGACCAAGATACGCAGTATTTT.

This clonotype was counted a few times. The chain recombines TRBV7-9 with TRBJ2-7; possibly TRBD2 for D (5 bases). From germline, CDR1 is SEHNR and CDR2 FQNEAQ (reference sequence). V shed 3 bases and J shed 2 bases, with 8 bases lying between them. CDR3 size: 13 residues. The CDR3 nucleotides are TGTGCCAGCAGCTTGGGAGAAGCCTACGAGCAGTACTTC. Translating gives CASSLGEAYEQYF.

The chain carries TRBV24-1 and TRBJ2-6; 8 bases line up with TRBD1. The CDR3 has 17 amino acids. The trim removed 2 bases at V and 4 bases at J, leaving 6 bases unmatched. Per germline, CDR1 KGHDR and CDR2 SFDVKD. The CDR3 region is CATSDSRQGSGANVLTF. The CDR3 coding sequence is TGTGCCACCAGTGATTCCCGACAGGGGTCCGGGGCCAACGTCCTGACTTTC.

The CDR3 spells CSLIDPTNEKLFF. The CDR3 DNA sequence: TGCAGCCTCATCGATCCAACTAATGAAAAACTGTTTTTT. The chain carries TRBV29-1 and TRBJ1-4; D unresolved. The germline gives CDR1 SQVTM, CDR2 ANQGSEA. Deletions cut 8 bases from V and 0 bases from J, with 10 bases between. This CDR3 has 13 residues.

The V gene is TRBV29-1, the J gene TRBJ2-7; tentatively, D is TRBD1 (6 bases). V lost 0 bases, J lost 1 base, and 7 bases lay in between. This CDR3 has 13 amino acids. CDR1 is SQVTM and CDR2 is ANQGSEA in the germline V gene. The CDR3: CSVEDRGSYEQYF. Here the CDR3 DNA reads TGCAGCGTTGAAGACAGGGGATCCTACGAGCAGTACTTC.

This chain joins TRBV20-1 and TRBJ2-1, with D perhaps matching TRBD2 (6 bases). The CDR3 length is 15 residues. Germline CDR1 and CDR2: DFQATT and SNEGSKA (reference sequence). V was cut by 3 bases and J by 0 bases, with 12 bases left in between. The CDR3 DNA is TGCAGTGCTAGCCCCGGGACTGGCTCCTACAATGAGCAGTTCTTC. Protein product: CSASPGTGSYNEQFF.

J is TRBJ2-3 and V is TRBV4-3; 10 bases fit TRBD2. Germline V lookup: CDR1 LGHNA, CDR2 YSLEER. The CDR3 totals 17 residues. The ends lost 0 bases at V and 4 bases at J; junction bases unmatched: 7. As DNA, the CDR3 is TGCGCCAGCAGCCAAGACCCTAGCGGGAGTTTTCCAGATACGCAGTATTTT. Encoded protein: CASSQDPSGSFPDTQYF.

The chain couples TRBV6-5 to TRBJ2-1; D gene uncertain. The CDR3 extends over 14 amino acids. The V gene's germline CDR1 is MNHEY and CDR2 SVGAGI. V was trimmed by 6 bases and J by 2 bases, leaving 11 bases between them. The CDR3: CASSLLGPYNEQFF. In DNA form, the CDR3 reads TGTGCCAGCAGCCTTCTTGGCCCCTACAATGAGCAGTTCTTC.

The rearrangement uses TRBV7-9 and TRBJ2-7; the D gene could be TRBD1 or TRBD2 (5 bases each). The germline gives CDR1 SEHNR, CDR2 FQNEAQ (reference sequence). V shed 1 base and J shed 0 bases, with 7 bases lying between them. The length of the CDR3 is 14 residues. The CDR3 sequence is CASSLVGTSYEQYF. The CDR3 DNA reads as TGTGCCAGCAGCTTAGTAGGGACCTCCTACGAGCAGTACTTC. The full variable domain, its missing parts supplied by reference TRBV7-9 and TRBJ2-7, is DTGVSQNPRHKITKRGQNVTFRCDPISEHNRLYWYRQTLGQGPEFLTYFQNEAQLEKSRLLSDRFSAERPKGSFSTLEIQRTEQGDSAMYLCASSLVGTSYEQYFGPGTRLTVT.

DNA of the CDR3: TGTGCCAGCATCCATAGCGGGCTATCCTACGAGCAGTACTTC. Protein sequence: CASIHSGLSYEQYF. The rearrangement uses TRBV11-2 and TRBJ2-7; 7 nucleotides align to TRBD2. The CDR3 extends over 14 amino acids. V lost 7 bases, J lost 1 base, and 7 bases stayed unmatched. CDR1 is SGHAT and CDR2 is FQNNGV in the germline V gene.

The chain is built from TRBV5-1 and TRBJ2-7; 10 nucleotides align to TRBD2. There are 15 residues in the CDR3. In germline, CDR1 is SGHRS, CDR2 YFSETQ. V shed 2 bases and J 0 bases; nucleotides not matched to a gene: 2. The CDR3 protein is CASSLAGGDSYEQYF. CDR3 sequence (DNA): TGCGCCAGCAGCTTAGCGGGAGGGGACTCCTACGAGCAGTACTTC.

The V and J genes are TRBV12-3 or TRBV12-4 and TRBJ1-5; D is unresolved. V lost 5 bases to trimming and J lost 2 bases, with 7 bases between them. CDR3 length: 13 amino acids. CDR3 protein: CASSLLGNQPQHF. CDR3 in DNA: TGTGCCAGCAGTCTATTGGGCAATCAGCCCCAGCATTTT.

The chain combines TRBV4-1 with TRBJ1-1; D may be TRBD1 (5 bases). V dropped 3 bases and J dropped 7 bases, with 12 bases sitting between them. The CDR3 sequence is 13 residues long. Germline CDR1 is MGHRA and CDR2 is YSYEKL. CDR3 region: CASSHPVQGEAFF. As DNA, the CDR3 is TGCGCCAGCAGCCACCCTGTGCAGGGTGAAGCTTTCTTT.

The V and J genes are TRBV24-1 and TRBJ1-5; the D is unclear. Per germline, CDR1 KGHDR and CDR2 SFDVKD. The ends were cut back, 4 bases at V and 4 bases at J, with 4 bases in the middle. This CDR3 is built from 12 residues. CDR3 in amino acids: CATSDGNQPQHF. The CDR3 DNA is TGTGCCACCAGTGACGGGAATCAGCCCCAGCATTTT.

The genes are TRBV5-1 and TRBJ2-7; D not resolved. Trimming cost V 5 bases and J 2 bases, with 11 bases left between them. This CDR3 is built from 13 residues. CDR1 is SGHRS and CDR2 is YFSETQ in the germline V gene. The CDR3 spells CASSPGVPYEQYF. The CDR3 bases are TGCGCCAGCAGTCCGGGCGTTCCCTACGAGCAGTACTTC.